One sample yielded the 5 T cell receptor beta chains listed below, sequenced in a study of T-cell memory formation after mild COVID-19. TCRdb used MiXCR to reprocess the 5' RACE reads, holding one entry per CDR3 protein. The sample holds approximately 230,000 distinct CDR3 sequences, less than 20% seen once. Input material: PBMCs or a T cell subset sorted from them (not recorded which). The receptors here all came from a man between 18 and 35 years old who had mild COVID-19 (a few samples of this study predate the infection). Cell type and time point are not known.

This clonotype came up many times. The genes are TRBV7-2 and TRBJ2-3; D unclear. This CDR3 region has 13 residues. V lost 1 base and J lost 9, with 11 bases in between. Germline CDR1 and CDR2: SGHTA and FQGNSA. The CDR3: CASSLELKETQYF. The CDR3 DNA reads TGTGCCAGCAGCTTAGAACTTAAAGAAACGCAGTATTTT.

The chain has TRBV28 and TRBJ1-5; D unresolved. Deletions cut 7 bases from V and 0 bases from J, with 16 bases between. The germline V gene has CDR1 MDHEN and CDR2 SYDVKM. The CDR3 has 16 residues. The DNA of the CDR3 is TGTGCCAGCAACAACGCCGGGCAGTATAGCAATCAGCCCCAGCATTTT. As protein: CASNNAGQYSNQPQHF.

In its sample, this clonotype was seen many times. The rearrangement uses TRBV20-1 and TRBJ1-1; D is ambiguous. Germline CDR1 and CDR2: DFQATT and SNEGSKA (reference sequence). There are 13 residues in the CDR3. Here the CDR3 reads CSAEEAMNTEAFF. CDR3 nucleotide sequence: TGCAGCGCCGAGGAGGCAATGAACACTGAAGCTTTCTTT.

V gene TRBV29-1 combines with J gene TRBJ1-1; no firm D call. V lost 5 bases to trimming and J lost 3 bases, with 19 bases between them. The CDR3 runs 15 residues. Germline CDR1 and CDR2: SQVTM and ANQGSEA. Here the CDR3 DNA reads TGCAGCGTTTTCCTCCAACAATCTGAGGACACTGAAGCTTTCTTT. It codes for CSVFLQQSEDTEAFF.

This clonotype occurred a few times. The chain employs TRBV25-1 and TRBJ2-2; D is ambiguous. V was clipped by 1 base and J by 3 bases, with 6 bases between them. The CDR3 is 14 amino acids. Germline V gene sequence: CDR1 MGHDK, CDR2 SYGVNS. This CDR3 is CASSESAYTGELFF. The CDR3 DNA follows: TGTGCCAGCAGTGAATCGGCGTACACCGGGGAGCTGTTTTTT.